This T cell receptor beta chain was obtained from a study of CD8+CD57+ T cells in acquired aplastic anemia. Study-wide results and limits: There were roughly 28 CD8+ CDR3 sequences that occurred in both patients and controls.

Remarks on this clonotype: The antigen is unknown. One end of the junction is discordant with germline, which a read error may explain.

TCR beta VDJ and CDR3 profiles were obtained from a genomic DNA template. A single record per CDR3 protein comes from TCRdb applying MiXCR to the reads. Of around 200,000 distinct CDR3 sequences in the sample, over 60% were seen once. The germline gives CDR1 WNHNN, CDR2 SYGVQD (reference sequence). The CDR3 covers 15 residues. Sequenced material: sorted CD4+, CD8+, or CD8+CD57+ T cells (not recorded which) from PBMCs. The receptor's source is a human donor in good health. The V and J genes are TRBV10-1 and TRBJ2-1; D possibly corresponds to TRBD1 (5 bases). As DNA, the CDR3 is TGCGCCAGCAGTGAGTCTGCAGGGATCTACACTGAGCAGTTCTTC. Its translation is CASSESAGIYTEQFF.